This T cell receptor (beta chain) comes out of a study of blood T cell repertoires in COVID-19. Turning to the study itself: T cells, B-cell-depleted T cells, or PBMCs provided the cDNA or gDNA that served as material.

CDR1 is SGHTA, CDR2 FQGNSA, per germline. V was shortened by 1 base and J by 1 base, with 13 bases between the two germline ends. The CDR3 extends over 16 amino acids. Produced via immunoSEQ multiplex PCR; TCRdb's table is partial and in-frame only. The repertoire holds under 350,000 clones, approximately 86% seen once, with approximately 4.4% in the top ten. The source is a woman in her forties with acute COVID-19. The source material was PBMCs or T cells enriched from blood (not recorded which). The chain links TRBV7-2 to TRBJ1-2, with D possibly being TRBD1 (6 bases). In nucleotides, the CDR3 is TGTGCCAGCAGCTTAGTTGCAGGGGCAGGTAACTATGGCTACACCTTC. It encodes CASSLVAGAGNYGYTF. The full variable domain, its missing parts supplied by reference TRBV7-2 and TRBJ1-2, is GAGVSQSPSNKVTEKGKDVELRCDPISGHTALYWYRQSLGQGLEFLIYFQGNSAPDKSGLPSDRFSAERTGGSVSTLTIQRTQQEDSAVYLCASSLVAGAGNYGYTFGSGTRLTVV.